This record concerns one TCR beta chain sequence. As yet, its antigen is unknown. It was with 60 Vbeta and 13 Jbeta primers that the PCR ran. Assay used: immunoSEQ multiplex PCR; TCRdb lists only in-frame clones, some missing. The repertoire holds under 200,000 clones, with approximately 80% as singletons. This entry comes from a study of cytomegalovirus exposure and HLA in healthy donors. Findings and caveats of the study: TCR beta sequences reportedly predicted most subjects' HLA-A and HLA-B alleles accurately. In a later analysis, a missense DCLRE1C variant was linked to TCR beta V- and J-gene trimming. Among the sequence variants, a highly shared cluster was likely an artifact of sequencing. Specificity of a few CMV-associated chains for CMV antigens was verified in vitro.

Sequenced sample: PBMCs. The clonotype originates from a male donor in good health and CMV-seropositive.

CDR3 DNA: TGTGCCAGCAGCCAGAGAGGGGGAAACTATGGCTACACCTTC. Protein product: CASSQRGGNYGYTF. V usage is TRBV28 and J usage is TRBJ1-2; TRBD1 might be the D (6 bases). CDR3 length: 14 amino acids. V gave up 6 bases and J gave up 2 bases, with 13 bases separating them. Looked up from germline, CDR1 is MDHEN and CDR2 is SYDVKM.